The text below deals with one TCR beta chain. The antigen is not known. The sample is drawn from a study of long-term antiretroviral therapy in people with HIV. Regarding the study as a whole: Dominating the repertoire at all time points were the clones that expanded before ART. Compared with controls, HIV repertoires showed narrower CDR3 length ranges.

This was the immunoSEQ v3.0 assay at survey level. Some clones are missing from TCRdb's copy, which holds only in-frame ones; the method was immunoSEQ multiplex PCR. This table has tens of thousands of clones, roughly 86% appearing once. The sample in question was unsorted PBMCs, obtained roughly 2.7 years after starting antiretroviral therapy. The TCR was taken from a man in his forties with HIV.

The CDR3 DNA sequence: TGTGCCAGCAGCTTAGTTTCGGTGGCCGGTAGCGGGAACACCGGGGAGCTGTTTTTT. Amino acid sequence: CASSLVSVAGSGNTGELFF. The rearrangement joins TRBV7-2 to TRBJ2-2; possible D gene TRBD2, 6 bases. Germline V lookup: CDR1 SGHTA, CDR2 FQGNSA. The V end was cut by 1 base, the J end by 1 base, with 19 bases between. This CDR3 has 19 residues.